This T cell receptor beta chain was profiled in a study of OX40 agonist ivuxolimab in advanced cancers. This CDR3 region has 15 residues. V lost 10 bases, J lost 1 base, and 17 bases lay in between. Germline V gives CDR1 SEHNR, CDR2 FQNEAQ (reference sequence). Sequencing was performed with immunoSEQ multiplex PCR; in TCRdb, only in-frame clones are kept and a portion is missing. Found here are a few thousand clones, around 70% of them singletons; the top ten hold approximately 85%. This sequence originates from an adult with an advanced solid tumor such as melanoma, head and neck, liver or kidney cancer. The rearrangement links TRBV7-9 to TRBJ2-1; D is tentatively TRBD1 or TRBD2 (7 bases each). Sequenced material: CD4+ or CD8+ T cells sorted from blood, taken in a trial of the OX40 agonist ivuxolimab. This CDR3 is CATVSGGESYNEQFF. The CDR3 DNA reads TGTGCCACCGTCTCAGGGGGGGAGTCCTACAATGAGCAGTTCTTC.